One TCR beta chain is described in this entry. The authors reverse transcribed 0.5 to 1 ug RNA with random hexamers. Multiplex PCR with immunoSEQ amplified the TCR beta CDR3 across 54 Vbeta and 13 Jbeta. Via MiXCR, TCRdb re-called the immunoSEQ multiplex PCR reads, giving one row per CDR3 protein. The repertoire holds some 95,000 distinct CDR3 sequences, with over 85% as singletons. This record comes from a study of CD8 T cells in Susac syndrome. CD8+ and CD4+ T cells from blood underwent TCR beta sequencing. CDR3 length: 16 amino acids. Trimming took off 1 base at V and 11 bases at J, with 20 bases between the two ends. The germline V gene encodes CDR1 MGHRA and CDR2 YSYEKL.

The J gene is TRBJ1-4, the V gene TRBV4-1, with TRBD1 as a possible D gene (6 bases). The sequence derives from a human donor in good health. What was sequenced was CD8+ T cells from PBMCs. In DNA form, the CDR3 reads TGCGCCAGCAGCCAAGCCTCAGGGGCCGGACGGAGTAAACTGTTTTTT. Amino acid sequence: CASSQASGAGRSKLFF.